This T cell receptor (beta chain) was sequenced in a study of response to subunit inactivated influenza vaccine. The table lists this clonotype with a few counts. Its cognate antigen is unknown. TCRdb reprocessed the RT-PCR reads with MiXCR, giving one entry per CDR3 protein. The sample lists roughly 780,000 distinct CDR3 sequences; under 20% were seen once. CDR1 is SQVTM and CDR2 is ANQGSEA in the germline V gene. This CDR3 contains 15 residues. V was clipped by 8 bases and J by 2 bases; unmatched bases: 15. Overall study results and limits: The study's authors posited that every seasonal influenza vaccination enlists few new T cells.

The V call is TRBV29-1, the J call TRBJ2-7; 7 bases map to TRBD1. This clonotype was sampled from a man aged 50 to 60 who received an inactivated influenza vaccine. The material sequenced was PBMCs from blood, taken less than 6 days after vaccination. The DNA of the CDR3 is TGCAGCCTGCCCCGAGGGACAGCCTCAACCTACGAGCAGTACTTC. It specifies CSLPRGTASTYEQYF.